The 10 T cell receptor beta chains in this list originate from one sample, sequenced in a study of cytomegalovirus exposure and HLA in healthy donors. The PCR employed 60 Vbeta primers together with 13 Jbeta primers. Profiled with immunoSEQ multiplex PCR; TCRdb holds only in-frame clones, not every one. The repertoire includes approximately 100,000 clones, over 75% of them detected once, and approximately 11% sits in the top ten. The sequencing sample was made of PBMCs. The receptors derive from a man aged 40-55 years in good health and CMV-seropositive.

The CDR3 bases are TGTGCCAGCAGTTTCGACAGGGTACAAGAGACCCAGTACTTC. Protein sequence: CASSFDRVQETQYF. The genes are TRBV6-6 and TRBJ2-5; 7 bases are shared with TRBD1. CDR1 is MNHNY and CDR2 is SVGAGI in the germline V gene (reference sequence). Germline trimming cut 4 bases from V and 2 bases from J; bases unmatched to any gene: 4. The CDR3 runs to 14 residues.

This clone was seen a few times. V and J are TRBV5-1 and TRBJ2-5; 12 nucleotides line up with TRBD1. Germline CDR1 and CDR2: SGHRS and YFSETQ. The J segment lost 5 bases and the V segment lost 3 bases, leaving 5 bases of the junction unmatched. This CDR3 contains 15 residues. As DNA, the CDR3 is TGCGCCAGCAGCTCCGGGACAGGGGGCAGGGAGACCCAGTACTTC. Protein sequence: CASSSGTGGRETQYF.

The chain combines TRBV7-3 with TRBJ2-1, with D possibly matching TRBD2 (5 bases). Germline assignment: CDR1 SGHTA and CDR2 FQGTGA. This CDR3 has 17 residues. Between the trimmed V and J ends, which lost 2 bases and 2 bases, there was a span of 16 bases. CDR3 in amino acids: CASSLAAVPGPYNEQFF. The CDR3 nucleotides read TGTGCCAGCAGCTTAGCAGCGGTCCCCGGGCCCTACAATGAGCAGTTCTTC.

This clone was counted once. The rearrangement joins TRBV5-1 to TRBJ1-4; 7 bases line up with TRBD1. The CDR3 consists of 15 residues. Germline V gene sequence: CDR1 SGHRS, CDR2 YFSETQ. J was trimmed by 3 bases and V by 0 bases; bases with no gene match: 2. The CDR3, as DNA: TGCGCCAGCAGCTTGGGGGACAGACCTAATGAAAAACTGTTTTTT. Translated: CASSLGDRPNEKLFF.

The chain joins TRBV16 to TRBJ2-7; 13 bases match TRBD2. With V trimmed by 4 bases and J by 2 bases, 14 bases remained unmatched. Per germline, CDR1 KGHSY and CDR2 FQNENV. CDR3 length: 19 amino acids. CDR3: CASSLRITTSGGAPYEQYF. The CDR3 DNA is TGTGCCAGCAGCCTACGAATAACCACTAGCGGGGGGGCCCCCTACGAGCAGTACTTC.

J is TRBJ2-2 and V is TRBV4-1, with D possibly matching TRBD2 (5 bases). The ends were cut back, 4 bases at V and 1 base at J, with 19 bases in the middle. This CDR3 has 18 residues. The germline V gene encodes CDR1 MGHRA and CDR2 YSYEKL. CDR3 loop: CASSRRPPASRNTGELFF. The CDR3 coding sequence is TGCGCCAGCAGCCGACGCCCCCCGGCTAGCCGGAACACCGGGGAGCTGTTTTTT.

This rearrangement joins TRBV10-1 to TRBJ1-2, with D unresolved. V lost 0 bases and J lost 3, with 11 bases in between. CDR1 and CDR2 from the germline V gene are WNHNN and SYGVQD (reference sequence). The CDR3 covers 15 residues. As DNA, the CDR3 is TGCGCCAGCAGTGAGTCTTTACAGCAATACTATGGCTACACCTTC. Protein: CASSESLQQYYGYTF.

The CDR3 spells CASSLSLGEGYEQYF. In DNA, the CDR3 is TGTGCCAGCAGCTTATCTTTGGGGGAGGGCTACGAGCAGTACTTC. This chain connects TRBV11-1 to TRBJ2-7; 7 nucleotides align to TRBD2. The J segment lost 3 bases and the V segment lost 2 bases, leaving 7 bases of the junction unmatched. Germline CDR1 SGHAT, CDR2 FQDESV (reference sequence). The CDR3 loop spans 15 amino acids. The full variable domain, rest sourced from reference TRBV11-1 and TRBJ2-7, is EAEVAQSPRYKITEKSQAVAFWCDPISGHATLYWYRQILGQGPELLVQFQDESVVDDSQLPKDRFSAERLKGVDSTLKIQPAELGDSAMYLCASSLSLGEGYEQYFGPGTRLTVT.

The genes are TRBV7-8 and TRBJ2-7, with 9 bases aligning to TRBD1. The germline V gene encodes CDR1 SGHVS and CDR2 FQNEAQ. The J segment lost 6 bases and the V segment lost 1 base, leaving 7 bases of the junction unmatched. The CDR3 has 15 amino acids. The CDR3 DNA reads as TGTGCCAGCAGCTTAGTAGTGGGACAGGGCTGCGAGCAGTACTTC. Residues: CASSLVVGQGCEQYF.

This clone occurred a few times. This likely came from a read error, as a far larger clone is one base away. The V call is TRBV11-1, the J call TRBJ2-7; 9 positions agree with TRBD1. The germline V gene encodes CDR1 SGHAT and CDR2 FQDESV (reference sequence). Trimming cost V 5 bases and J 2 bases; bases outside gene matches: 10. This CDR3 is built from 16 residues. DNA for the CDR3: TGTGCCAGCAGCCAAGAAGGCGGGGACAGGGCCTACGAGCAGTACTTC. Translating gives CASSQEGGDRAYEQYF.